This TCR beta chain was recorded in a study of blood T cell repertoires in COVID-19. Overall study context: T cells, B-cell-depleted T cells, or PBMCs provided the cDNA or gDNA that served as material.

V lost 4 bases to trimming and J lost 0 bases; unmatched junction nucleotides: 3. The germline V gene encodes CDR1 SGHTA and CDR2 FQGNSA. The CDR3 consists of 16 residues. Method: immunoSEQ multiplex PCR; TCRdb's copy keeps in-frame clones and lacks some. The sample records tens of thousands of clones, around 90% being singletons. The clonotype originates from a man in his fifties or sixties with acute or convalescent COVID-19. Sequencing was carried out using peripheral blood. The chain recombines TRBV7-2 with TRBJ2-3; 11 bases are shared with TRBD2. The CDR3 DNA reads TGTGCCAGCAGCTCGCGACTAGCGGGAAGCACAGATACGCAGTATTTT. Its protein product is CASSSRLAGSTDTQYF.